One and the same sample provided the 10 T cell receptor beta chains below, sequenced in a study of blood T cells in healthy people across ages. Combining a sample-barcoded 5' primer with a J-beta primer mix, a second PCR ran for roughly 7 to 11 cycles. TCRdb itself ran the 5' RACE reads through MiXCR, one entry per CDR3 protein. The sample has about 510,000 distinct CDR3 sequences, about 27% seen once. A further study also used this sample, focusing on T cells of mothers and their children.

The sample comprised blood. The source of these receptors is a boy aged 2 to 10 in good health.

Notes on this clonotype: One end of the junction fails to match germline, which may point to a read error. The V and J genes are TRBV12-3 or TRBV12-4 and TRBJ1-3; D perhaps matches TRBD1 (6 bases). The CDR3 runs to 14 residues. DNA of the CDR3: TGTGCCAGCACCCTGGCAGGGGCCGGAAACCCCATATATTTT. Its protein product is CASTLAGAGNPIYF.

This clonotype showed up just a few times. The V and J genes are TRBV13 and TRBJ2-3; 8 nucleotides align to TRBD2. From germline, CDR1 is PRHDT and CDR2 FYEKMQ (reference sequence). V lost 2 bases to trimming and J lost 5 bases; unmatched junction nucleotides: 6. The CDR3 is made up of 15 amino acids. The CDR3 DNA follows: TGTGCCAGCAGCTTACCGACTAGCGAAGGAGATACGCAGTATTTT. It codes for CASSLPTSEGDTQYF.

This chain connects TRBV7-8 to TRBJ1-5, with D possibly matching TRBD1 (6 bases). V was trimmed by 1 base and J by 2 bases, leaving 12 bases between them. CDR1 is SGHVS and CDR2 is FQNEAQ in the germline V gene. The CDR3 is 16 residues long. CDR3 bases: TGTGCCAGCAGCTTAGGGCTACAGGGTGGCAATCAGCCCCAGCATTTT. It is translated as CASSLGLQGGNQPQHF.

V usage is TRBV7-9 and J usage is TRBJ2-7; D is uncertain. This CDR3 contains 12 residues. V was trimmed by 6 bases and J by 3 bases, leaving 9 bases between them. From germline, CDR1 is SEHNR and CDR2 FQNEAQ (reference sequence). The CDR3 spells CASRRSLYEQYF. Here the CDR3 DNA reads TGTGCCAGCAGGAGGTCTCTCTACGAGCAGTACTTC. Variable domain in full (rest from reference TRBV7-9 and TRBJ2-7): DTGVSQNPRHKITKRGQNVTFRCDPISEHNRLYWYRQTLGQGPEFLTYFQNEAQLEKSRLLSDRFSAERPKGSFSTLEIQRTEQGDSAMYLCASRRSLYEQYFGPGTRLTVT.

The rearrangement joins TRBV5-1 to TRBJ2-3; a weak D match, TRBD2 (6 bases). CDR1 and CDR2 from the germline V gene are SGHRS and YFSETQ. This CDR3 comprises 14 residues. V gave up 4 bases and J gave up 5 bases, with 14 bases separating them. DNA of the CDR3: TGCGCCAGCAGCAACCGGATGGGGGGAGATACGCAGTATTTT. Amino acid sequence: CASSNRMGGDTQYF.

This clonotype was observed a handful of times. The chain recombines TRBV28 with TRBJ1-1; tentatively, D is TRBD1 (6 bases). V was pared by 6 bases and J by 5 bases, with 16 bases between. CDR3 length: 14 amino acids. In germline, CDR1 is MDHEN, CDR2 SYDVKM. The CDR3 DNA follows: TGTGCCAGCAGATCAACAGGGTGGCGAACTGAAGCTTTCTTT. It is translated as CASRSTGWRTEAFF.

V gene TRBV5-1 combines with J gene TRBJ2-1; no clear D gene. Germline values: CDR1 SGHRS, CDR2 YFSETQ. The length of the CDR3 is 11 residues. With 7 bases removed from V and 6 bases from J, the gap between germline ends came to 8 bases. DNA for the CDR3: TGCGCCAGCTTCGAAAGCAATGAGCAGTTCTTC. Translation: CASFESNEQFF. Full variable domain (rest looked up from reference TRBV5-1 and TRBJ2-1): KAGVTQTPRYLIKTRGQQVTLSCSPISGHRSVSWYQQTPGQGLQFLFEYFSETQRNKGNFPGRFSGRQFSNSRSEMNVSTLELGDSALYLCASFESNEQFFGPGTRLTVL.

The rearrangement links TRBV6-5 to TRBJ2-2, with D uncertain. Trimming stripped 7 bases from V and 8 bases from J, with 14 bases between. Looked up from germline, CDR1 is MNHEY and CDR2 is SVGAGI. This CDR3 spans 13 amino acids. Written as DNA, the CDR3 is TGTGCCAGCACCCGACCCAAGGGAGGGGAGCTGTTTTTT. Its translation is CASTRPKGGELFF.

This clonotype was recorded only once. DNA for the CDR3: TGTGCCAGCAGCTTGAAGACAGGTGCTAACTATGGCTACACCTTC. Protein sequence: CASSLKTGANYGYTF. This chain uses TRBV7-8 with TRBJ1-2; maybe TRBD1 (6 bases). The germline V gene has CDR1 SGHVS and CDR2 FQNEAQ. This CDR3 region has 15 residues. V shed 3 bases and J shed 0 bases, with 11 bases lying between them.

V and J are TRBV12-3 or TRBV12-4 and TRBJ2-1; D is unresolved. TRBJ2-7 matches the DNA end more closely, so the J call is doubtful. CDR3 length equals 14 residues. The CDR3 loop reads CASRYGQNQYEQYF. For the CDR3, the DNA is TGTGCCAGCAGGTATGGGCAGAATCAGTACGAGCAGTACTTC.